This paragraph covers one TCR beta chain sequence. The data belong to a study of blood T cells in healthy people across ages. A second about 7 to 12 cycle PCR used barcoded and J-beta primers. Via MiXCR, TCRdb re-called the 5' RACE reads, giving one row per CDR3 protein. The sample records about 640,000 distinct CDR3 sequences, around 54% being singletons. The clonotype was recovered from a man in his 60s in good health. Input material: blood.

The CDR3 reads CASERWGDTEAFF. DNA for the CDR3: TGTGCCAGCGAAAGGTGGGGTGACACTGAAGCTTTCTTT. The genes are TRBV12-3 or TRBV12-4 and TRBJ1-1; D remains unclear. CDR3 length: 13 residues. Trimming removed 8 bases from V and 3 bases from J, with 13 bases in between.